This TCR beta chain comes out of a study of blood T cell repertoires in COVID-19. About the research overall: The United States, Italy and Spain were the sources of the acute and convalescent COVID-19 samples.

Germline V CDR1 and CDR2: KGHSH, LQKENI. V shed 3 bases and J shed 10 bases, with 13 bases lying between them. The CDR3 is 13 amino acids. Profiled with immunoSEQ multiplex PCR; TCRdb holds only in-frame clones, not every one. Of roughly 73,000 clones in the sample, about 80% are singletons; the top ten hold 15% to 19%. This clonotype was sampled from a human donor in a cohort sampled during active COVID-19. Sample: peripheral blood. The chain uses TRBV18 and TRBJ2-1, with D perhaps matching TRBD2 (5 bases). The CDR3 DNA reads TGTGCCAGCTCACCCTATCTAGCAGACGAGCAGTTCTTC. Translating it yields CASSPYLADEQFF.